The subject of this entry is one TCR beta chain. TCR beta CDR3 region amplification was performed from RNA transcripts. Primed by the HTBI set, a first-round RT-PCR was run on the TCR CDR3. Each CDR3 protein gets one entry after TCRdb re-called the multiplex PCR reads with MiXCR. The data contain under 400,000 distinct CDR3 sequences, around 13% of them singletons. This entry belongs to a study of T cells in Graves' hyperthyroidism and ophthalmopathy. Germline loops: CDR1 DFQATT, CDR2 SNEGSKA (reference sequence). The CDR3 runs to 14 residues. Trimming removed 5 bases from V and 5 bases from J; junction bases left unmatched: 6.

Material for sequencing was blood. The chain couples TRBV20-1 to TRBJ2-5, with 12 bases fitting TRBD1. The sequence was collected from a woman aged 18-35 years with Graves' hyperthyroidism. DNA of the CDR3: TGCAGTGCTTCCCGGGACAGGGGGCGGGAGACCCAGTACTTC. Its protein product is CSASRDRGRETQYF.